These 24 T cell receptor beta chains were sequenced from one sample in a study of shared clonotypes between healthy human individuals (dated by TCRdb to 2018 to 2021). Library method: the immunoSEQ multiplex PCR assay. TCRdb took over this immuneACCESS table, retaining in-frame rearrangements with V and J assigned. Such tables are incomplete; in checked studies, under half of the missing clones stem from an unresolved V gene, and the remainder is unexplained. Recorded for this sample are around 350,000 clones; more than 60% of them occurred a single time. Of the sample, roughly a tenth is held by the ten largest clones. The sample taken for sequencing was memory CD4+ T cells sorted from blood. In light of the paper, this sample's cell subset or site label describes: CD45RA-negative fraction. All receptors come from a man aged 25 to 45 in good health.

This clone was recorded a few times. The rearrangement links TRBV9 to TRBJ2-1; the D is unclear. The CDR3 contains 14 residues. With 3 bases removed from V and 7 bases from J, the gap between germline ends came to 14 bases. The germline V gene encodes CDR1 SGDLS and CDR2 YYNGEE. DNA for the CDR3: TGTGCCAGCAGCGCGACTTACTGGGAAAATGAGCAGTTCTTC. Its translation is CASSATYWENEQFF. The variable domain in full, with the rest retrieved from reference TRBV9 and TRBJ2-1, is DSGVTQTPKHLITATGQRVTLRCSPRSGDLSVYWYQQSLDQGLQFLIQYYNGEERAKGNILERFSAQQFPDLHSELNLSSLELGDSALYFCASSATYWENEQFFGPGTRLTVL.

This chain links TRBV28 with TRBJ1-2; TRBD1 agrees at 7 bases. This CDR3 has 17 residues. J lost 3 bases, V lost 3 bases, and 13 bases had no gene match. Germline CDR1 is MDHEN and CDR2 is SYDVKM. The CDR3 loop reads CASSFGIRQGADYGYTF. As DNA, the CDR3 is TGTGCCAGCAGTTTCGGCATACGACAGGGTGCAGACTATGGCTACACCTTC.

The chain recombines TRBV6-1 with TRBJ1-5; no firm D call. From germline, CDR1 is MNHNS and CDR2 SASEGT. Trimming removed 2 bases from V and 5 bases from J, with 10 bases in between. This CDR3 is built from 14 residues. The CDR3, as DNA: TGTGCCAGCAGTGAAACCTACTATGATCAGCCCCAGCATTTT. Its protein product is CASSETYYDQPQHF.

This clone was detected a few times. At one of its ends the junction is not consistent with the germline gene, which may arise from a read error. This chain uses TRBV11-2 with TRBJ2-7; 9 bases line up with TRBD1. Germline CDR1 is SGHAT and CDR2 is FQNNGV. The CDR3 runs to 12 residues. CDR3 residues: CASSFSRDRVNF. The CDR3 nucleotides read TGTGCCAGCAGCTTTAGCCGGGACAGGGTAAACTTC. The complete variable domain, with remaining parts taken from reference TRBV11-2 and TRBJ2-7, reads EAGVAQSPRYKIIEKRQSVAFWCNPISGHATLYWYQQILGQGPKLLIQFQNNGVVDDSQLPKDRFSAERLKGVDSTLKIQPAKLEDSAVYLCASSFSRDRVNFGPGTRLTVT.

The gene calls are TRBV18 and TRBJ2-5; no firm D call. V lost 2 bases and J 4 bases, leaving 11 bases between the germline ends. CDR1 KGHSH and CDR2 LQKENI come from the germline V gene. CDR3 length: 14 amino acids. As DNA, the CDR3 is TGTGCCAGCTCACCAGGGTCGGGTCGAGAGACCCAGTACTTC. Translated: CASSPGSGRETQYF.

The J gene is TRBJ2-1, the V gene TRBV7-2, with TRBD2 matching over 9 bases. This CDR3 spans 17 amino acids. The ends lost 3 bases at V and 2 bases at J; junction bases unmatched: 8. Germline V lookup: CDR1 SGHTA, CDR2 FQGNSA. CDR3 region: CASSFGSGSGTYNEQFF. CDR3 coding DNA: TGTGCCAGCAGCTTCGGTAGCGGGAGCGGGACCTACAATGAGCAGTTCTTC.

The rearrangement uses TRBV28 and TRBJ1-5, with 8 bases that match TRBD1. The CDR3 sequence is 15 residues long. In germline, CDR1 is MDHEN, CDR2 SYDVKM. V shed 5 bases, J shed 5 bases, and the junction held 8 bases outside the gene matches. This CDR3 reads CASSSWDRSDQPQHF. The CDR3 bases are TGTGCCAGCAGTAGCTGGGACAGGTCGGATCAGCCCCAGCATTTT.

Many counts were recorded for this clone. V and J are TRBV19 and TRBJ2-3; TRBD1 might be the D (6 bases). Germline CDR1 and CDR2: LNHDA and SQIVND (reference sequence). The V and J ends lost 7 bases and 2 bases respectively, with 10 bases between them. The CDR3 extends over 13 amino acids. The CDR3 DNA sequence: TGTGCCAGTAAGGACAGTCCCACAGATACGCAGTATTTT. This gives the protein CASKDSPTDTQYF.

The chain links TRBV5-1 to TRBJ1-5; maybe TRBD1 (5 bases). Germline-derived CDR1 and CDR2 are SGHRS and YFSETQ. V lost 1 base and J lost 9, with 14 bases in between. This CDR3 is built from 14 residues. The CDR3 bases are TGCGCCAGCAGCTTGTGGGGGGAGGAACGGCCCCAGCATTTT. It encodes CASSLWGEERPQHF.

The chain joins TRBV28 to TRBJ1-5; maybe TRBD1 (5 bases). Germline lookup yields CDR1 MDHEN and CDR2 SYDVKM. V lost 3 bases and J lost 3, with 6 bases in between. This CDR3 is 13 amino acids long. In DNA, the CDR3 is TGTGCCAGCAGTTTCAGGGACAATCAGCCCCAGCATTTT. Translated: CASSFRDNQPQHF. Variable domain in full (rest from reference TRBV28 and TRBJ1-5): DVKVTQSSRYLVKRTGEKVFLECVQDMDHENMFWYRQDPGLGLRLIYFSYDVKMKEKGDIPEGYSVSREKKERFSLILESASTNQTSMYLCASSFRDNQPQHFGDGTRLSIL.

The CDR3 nucleotides read TGCAGCGTTGAAGATAGCCCACAGAACACTGAAGCTTTCTTT. Translated, it gives CSVEDSPQNTEAFF. The J gene is TRBJ1-1, the V gene TRBV29-1; no definite D call. Germline V gene sequence: CDR1 SQVTM, CDR2 ANQGSEA. The CDR3 loop spans 14 amino acids. V lost 0 bases, J lost 1 base, and 9 bases lay in between.

V gene TRBV4-1 combines with J gene TRBJ2-1; D unclear. The V gene's germline CDR1 is MGHRA and CDR2 YSYEKL. This CDR3 spans 15 amino acids. Between the trimmed V and J ends, which lost 0 bases and 4 bases, there was a span of 10 bases. The DNA of the CDR3 is TGCGCCAGCAGCCAAGATGGCGTAGGGTACAATGAGCAGTTCTTC. This translates into CASSQDGVGYNEQFF.

J is TRBJ2-1 and V is TRBV10-1; D is possibly TRBD1 (6 bases). This CDR3 comprises 12 residues. V gave up 8 bases and J gave up 9 bases, with 14 bases separating them. In germline, CDR1 is WNHNN, CDR2 SYGVQD (reference sequence). This chain's CDR3 is CASGIQGGEQFF. The CDR3, as DNA: TGCGCCAGCGGAATACAGGGTGGTGAGCAGTTCTTC.

J is TRBJ1-5 and V is TRBV19; no definite D call. Germline CDR1 and CDR2: LNHDA and SQIVND (reference sequence). The CDR3 has 14 residues. Trimming cost V 7 bases and J 1 base, with 11 bases left between them. CDR3 DNA sequence: TGTGCCAGTAAGATAGGACCGAGCAATCAGCCCCAGCATTTT. This translates into CASKIGPSNQPQHF. Full variable domain (rest looked up from reference TRBV19 and TRBJ1-5): DGGITQSPKYLFRKEGQNVTLSCEQNLNHDAMYWYRQDPGQGLRLIYYSQIVNDFQKGDIAEGYSVSREKKESFPLTVTSAQKNPTAFYLCASKIGPSNQPQHFGDGTRLSIL.

The chain employs TRBV5-4 and TRBJ2-7; possible D gene TRBD2, 5 bases. Deletions cut 1 base from V and 0 bases from J, with 11 bases between. The CDR3 has 15 amino acids. Germline lookup yields CDR1 SGHNT and CDR2 YYREEE (reference sequence). The CDR3 spells CASSLWRASSYEQYF. The CDR3, as DNA: TGTGCCAGCAGCTTGTGGCGGGCCAGCTCCTACGAGCAGTACTTC.

For this clone: In the same sample, other DNA sequences code for this CDR3. The V gene is TRBV11-2, the J gene TRBJ2-7; D uncertain. The CDR3 is 13 amino acids. Germline-derived CDR1 and CDR2 are SGHAT and FQNNGV. With 1 base removed from V and 4 bases from J, the gap between germline ends came to 8 bases. The CDR3 nucleotides read TGTGCCAGCAGCTTAGTCGGGCCATACGAGCAGTACTTC. Residues: CASSLVGPYEQYF.

The chain uses TRBV28 and TRBJ1-1, with TRBD1 matching over 8 bases. J was trimmed by 10 bases and V by 8 bases; bases with no gene match: 6. This CDR3 has 11 residues. CDR1 is MDHEN, CDR2 SYDVKM, per germline. CDR3 residues: CASLFRGRAFF. The CDR3, as DNA: TGTGCCAGCCTTTTCAGGGGGCGAGCTTTCTTT.

This chain joins TRBV9 and TRBJ2-1; 9 bases are shared with TRBD2. In germline, CDR1 is SGDLS, CDR2 YYNGEE. The CDR3 has 17 residues. V gave up 1 base and J gave up 6 bases; unmatched junction bases: 11. CDR3: CASSVLGSGRFRNEQFF. Written as DNA, the CDR3 is TGTGCCAGCAGCGTATTAGGGAGCGGGAGGTTTCGCAATGAGCAGTTCTTC.

The rearrangement joins TRBV6-1 to TRBJ2-7, with D tentatively TRBD1 (5 bases). Germline lookup yields CDR1 MNHNS and CDR2 SASEGT. V was cut by 3 bases and J by 0 bases, with 9 bases left in between. The CDR3 runs 14 residues. The CDR3 sequence: CASSDQGYSYEQYF. CDR3 in DNA: TGTGCCAGCAGTGACCAGGGCTACTCCTACGAGCAGTACTTC.

V usage is TRBV5-1 and J usage is TRBJ2-3; 9 bases are a match to TRBD2. With 0 bases clipped from V and 4 bases from J, the junction kept 0 bases outside the gene matches. The length of the CDR3 is 14 residues. Germline CDR1 SGHRS, CDR2 YFSETQ. The CDR3 bases are TGCGCCAGCAGCTTGGGGACTAGCGCAGATACGCAGTATTTT. Its protein is CASSLGTSADTQYF.

This clone was recorded once. CDR3 region: CASSRGTGGPGNTEAFF. CDR3 DNA sequence: TGTGCCAGCTCACGCGGGACAGGGGGACCCGGGAACACTGAAGCTTTCTTT. The chain carries TRBV18 and TRBJ1-1, with 11 bases aligning to TRBD1. This CDR3 spans 17 amino acids. V lost 4 bases and J lost 1; bases outside the gene matches: 8. Per germline, CDR1 KGHSH and CDR2 LQKENI. Using reference TRBV18 and TRBJ1-1 for the parts outside the CDR3, the full variable domain is NAGVMQNPRHLVRRRGQEARLRCSPMKGHSHVYWYRQLPEEGLKFMVYLQKENIIDESGMPKERFSAEFPKEGPSILRIQQVVRGDSAAYFCASSRGTGGPGNTEAFFGQGTRLTVV.

The sample holds a few counts of this clone. Other DNA sequences from this sample encode an identical CDR3 as well. The chain links TRBV28 to TRBJ1-2; no clear D gene. Germline-derived CDR1 and CDR2 are MDHEN and SYDVKM. The CDR3 length is 11 residues. Trimming cost V 5 bases and J 3 bases, with 4 bases left between them. The CDR3 region has the DNA TGTGCCAGCAGTATATACTATGGCTACACCTTC. Its protein product is CASSIYYGYTF.

The chain combines TRBV27 with TRBJ2-3; a possible D gene is TRBD2 (6 bases). Germline CDR1 MNHEY, CDR2 SMNVEV (reference sequence). The CDR3 contains 16 residues. The V end was cut by 5 bases, the J end by 2 bases, with 17 bases between. The CDR3 is CASSGYRRGNTDTQYF. CDR3 nucleotides: TGTGCCAGCAGTGGGTATAGGAGGGGAAACACAGATACGCAGTATTTT.

This clone was seen more than once but under ten times. The chain combines TRBV10-3 with TRBJ2-1; D possibly corresponds to TRBD2 (5 bases). Germline lookup yields CDR1 ENHRY and CDR2 SYGVKD. The ends were cut back, 6 bases at V and 7 bases at J, with 19 bases in the middle. The CDR3 consists of 15 residues. The CDR3 spells CAIRDPREGANEQFF. The CDR3 DNA is TGTGCCATCAGGGACCCCCGCGAGGGCGCGAATGAGCAGTTCTTC.